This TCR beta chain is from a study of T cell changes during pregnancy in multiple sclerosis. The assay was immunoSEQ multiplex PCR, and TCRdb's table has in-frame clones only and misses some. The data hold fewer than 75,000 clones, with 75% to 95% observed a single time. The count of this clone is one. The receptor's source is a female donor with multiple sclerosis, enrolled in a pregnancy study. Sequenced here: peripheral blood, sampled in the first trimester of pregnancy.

The CDR3 DNA reads as TGTGCCAGCAGTGTAGCGGCCAACTACGAGCAGTACTTC. This sequence encodes CASSVAANYEQYF. The chain has TRBV2 and TRBJ2-7; D is possibly TRBD2 (6 bases). The CDR3 spans 13 residues. The V gene lost 4 bases and the J gene lost 3 bases, with 10 bases spanning the gap. CDR1 and CDR2 (germline): SNHLY, FYNNEI.